The 14 T cell receptor beta chains given below trace back to one sample, sequenced in a study of blood T cell repertoires in COVID-19. Some clones are missing from TCRdb's copy, which holds only in-frame ones; the method was immunoSEQ multiplex PCR. This sample has 230,000 or so clones; around four fifths occur once, and the top ten carry 8.6%. The sample was peripheral blood. Receptor source: a man aged 35 to 55 with active or convalescent COVID-19.

This chain joins TRBV27 and TRBJ1-2; D remains unclear. In germline, CDR1 is MNHEY, CDR2 SMNVEV (reference sequence). Trimming pared 0 bases from V and 4 bases from J, leaving 15 bases between. CDR3 length: 16 residues. The CDR3 here is CASSLSGGDRVYGYTF. For the CDR3, the DNA is TGTGCCAGCAGTTTATCGGGCGGGGATAGAGTCTATGGCTACACCTTC.

The CDR3 loop reads CASSPGQGSDGYTF. CDR3 sequence (DNA): TGCGCCAGCAGCCCTGGACAGGGGAGCGATGGCTACACCTTC. The chain is built from TRBV5-1 and TRBJ1-2, with 9 bases matching TRBD1. The ends lost 4 bases at V and 6 bases at J; junction bases unmatched: 7. This CDR3 is 14 amino acids long. Per the germline V gene, CDR1 is SGHRS and CDR2 is YFSETQ.

This clone was seen just once. The V gene is TRBV7-3, the J gene TRBJ1-1; 7 positions match TRBD1. The length of the CDR3 is 15 residues. V was clipped by 2 bases and J by 1 base; unmatched bases: 4. Germline V gene sequence: CDR1 SGHTA, CDR2 FQGTGA. The CDR3 protein is CASSLYPGGNTEAFF. The CDR3 DNA follows: TGTGCCAGCAGCTTATACCCAGGGGGGAACACTGAAGCTTTCTTT.

This clone was detected a few times. V and J are TRBV4-2 and TRBJ1-6, with 7 bases fitting TRBD1. The CDR3 loop spans 17 amino acids. V shed 0 bases and J 7 bases; nucleotides not matched to a gene: 9. Germline loops: CDR1 LGHNA, CDR2 YNFKEQ. The CDR3 region has the DNA TGTGCCAGCAGCCAAGAGGGTCGGGGACAGACGAATTCACCCCTCCACTTT. Translated: CASSQEGRGQTNSPLHF.

This rearrangement joins TRBV7-9 to TRBJ1-2; D may be TRBD1 (5 bases). The CDR3 loop spans 12 amino acids. CDR1 and CDR2 from the germline V gene are SEHNR and FQNEAQ (reference sequence). V was cut by 7 bases and J by 8 bases, with 14 bases left in between. CDR3: CASTPPSGGYTF. CDR3 nucleotide sequence: TGTGCCAGCACACCCCCTTCAGGGGGCTACACCTTC.

V is TRBV27 and J is TRBJ2-1; 12 bases match TRBD2. The CDR3 consists of 17 residues. Germline V gene data show CDR1 as MNHEY and CDR2 as SMNVEV (reference sequence). V shed 6 bases and J 4 bases; nucleotides not matched to a gene: 10. The CDR3 coding sequence is TGTGCCAGCAGACTAGCGGGGGGTCCTCCTATGTACAATGAGCAGTTCTTC. As protein: CASRLAGGPPMYNEQFF.

The chain recombines TRBV14 with TRBJ1-2; 9 bases match TRBD1. Germline CDR1 reads SGHDN; CDR2 reads FVKESK. The junction had 7 bases not matched to a gene; V was cut back by 4 bases and J by 7 bases. The length of the CDR3 is 14 residues. In nucleotides, the CDR3 is TGTGCCAGCAGCCCGGACAGGGGCGGCTTTGGCTACACCTTC. Amino acids: CASSPDRGGFGYTF.

The chain employs TRBV7-8 and TRBJ2-1; TRBD1 agrees at 7 bases. V lost 5 bases to trimming and J lost 0 bases; unmatched junction nucleotides: 7. Germline V lookup: CDR1 SGHVS, CDR2 FQNEAQ. This CDR3 spans 16 amino acids. The CDR3 DNA reads as TGTGCCAGCAGCGATACAGGGGTCAGCTCCTACAATGAGCAGTTCTTC. Translating gives CASSDTGVSSYNEQFF.

V gene TRBV7-6 combines with J gene TRBJ1-1, with a weak D call TRBD1 (5 bases). The CDR3 totals 16 residues. The V gene's germline CDR1 is SGHVS and CDR2 FNYEAQ. V lost 3 bases, J lost 3 bases, and 17 bases lay in between. CDR3: CASSLMTARADTEAFF. The CDR3 bases are TGTGCCAGCAGCTTGATGACAGCCAGGGCGGACACTGAAGCTTTCTTT.

The chain uses TRBV4-3 and TRBJ1-5; weak D call: TRBD1 (6 bases). Trimming removed 0 bases from V and 6 bases from J, with 6 bases in between. The CDR3 sequence is 13 residues long. Germline V gene data show CDR1 as LGHNA and CDR2 as YSLEER. The CDR3 loop is CASSQEGAQPQHF. The CDR3 coding sequence is TGCGCCAGCAGCCAAGAGGGGGCTCAGCCCCAGCATTTT.

This chain uses TRBV30 with TRBJ2-5; D possibly corresponds to TRBD1 (6 bases). Trimming cost V 5 bases and J 2 bases, with 15 bases left between them. This CDR3 has 14 residues. Germline V gene lookup returns CDR1 GTSNPN and CDR2 SVGIG (reference sequence). The CDR3 loop reads CAWGTGSGQETQYF. Written as DNA, the CDR3 is TGTGCCTGGGGAACAGGGAGTGGGCAAGAGACCCAGTACTTC. The complete variable domain, with remaining parts taken from reference TRBV30 and TRBJ2-5, reads SQTIHQWPATLVQPVGSPLSLECTVEGTSNPNLYWYRQAAGRGLQLLFYSVGIGQISSEVPQNLSASRPQDRQFILSSKKLLLSDSGFYLCAWGTGSGQETQYFGPGTRLLVL.

The V gene is TRBV6-4, the J gene TRBJ1-1; no clear D. CDR1 MRHNA and CDR2 SNTAGT come from the germline V gene. This CDR3 has 14 amino acids. Trimming pared 2 bases from V and 0 bases from J, leaving 7 bases between. The CDR3 nucleotides are TGTGCCAGCAGTGACATCGGGGTGAACACTGAAGCTTTCTTT. Protein product: CASSDIGVNTEAFF.

The chain couples TRBV7-9 to TRBJ1-1; D is undetermined. The CDR3 covers 13 residues. V shed 1 base and J shed 9 bases, with 12 bases lying between them. CDR1 SEHNR and CDR2 FQNEAQ come from the germline V gene (reference sequence). The CDR3 nucleotides are TGTGCCAGCAGCTTAGGGTCGGGAAGAAAAGCTTTCTTT. Encoded protein: CASSLGSGRKAFF.

Remarks on this clone: Distinct nucleotide sequences in the sample also encode this CDR3. The chain recombines TRBV28 with TRBJ1-2, with D unresolved. CDR3 length: 12 amino acids. V lost 2 bases, J lost 7 bases, and 8 bases lay in between. Germline V lookup: CDR1 MDHEN, CDR2 SYDVKM. The CDR3 DNA reads TGTGCCAGCAGTTTAGTAGGCGGTGGCTACACCTTC. It translates to CASSLVGGGYTF.